The 4 T cell receptor beta chains reported below all come from one sample, sequenced in a study of blood T cell repertoires in COVID-19. Repertoires were generated with immunoSEQ multiplex PCR, while TCRdb's copy carries only in-frame clones and drops some. The sample gives more than 70,000 clones, 70% to 90% of which show up once; about 4.4% is in the top ten. Source material: peripheral blood. These receptors all stem from a woman older than 75 with active or convalescent COVID-19.

The chain has TRBV4-1 and TRBJ2-3; D call uncertain. The germline V gene encodes CDR1 MGHRA and CDR2 YSYEKL. CDR3 length: 13 residues. V gave up 0 bases and J gave up 6 bases, with 7 bases separating them. In nucleotides, the CDR3 is TGCGCCAGCAGCCAAGATACATCTGATACGCAGTATTTT. It encodes CASSQDTSDTQYF.

The chain has TRBV11-2 and TRBJ2-1, with 7 bases matching TRBD2. Per germline, CDR1 SGHAT and CDR2 FQNNGV. V trimming: 3 bases; J trimming: 7 bases; junction bases outside the gene matches: 12. The CDR3 contains 16 residues. In nucleotides, the CDR3 is TGTGCCAGCAGCTTGAATCAGCGGGGAGGAGGAAATGAGCAGTTCTTC. It is translated as CASSLNQRGGGNEQFF.

This rearrangement joins TRBV7-2 to TRBJ1-2, with D possibly matching TRBD1 (5 bases). In germline, CDR1 is SGHTA, CDR2 FQGNSA. This CDR3 contains 15 residues. V was shortened by 2 bases and J by 4 bases, with 14 bases between the two germline ends. The CDR3 DNA sequence: TGTGCCAGCAGCTTATTGCAGGGCCTAGGCTATGGCTACACCTTC. Residues: CASSLLQGLGYGYTF.

This clone was observed a single time. The rearrangement uses TRBV6-5 and TRBJ2-2, with D maybe TRBD2 (6 bases). Between the trimmed V and J ends, which lost 2 bases and 9 bases, there was a span of 10 bases. CDR1 MNHEY and CDR2 SVGAGI come from the germline V gene. The CDR3 is 13 amino acids. The CDR3 loop reads CASSYRGLRELFF. CDR3 nucleotides: TGTGCCAGCAGTTACAGGGGACTGAGGGAGCTGTTTTTT.